The rows below give T cell receptor beta chains drawn from one sample of a study of T-cell memory formation after mild COVID-19. A single record per CDR3 protein comes from TCRdb applying MiXCR to the 5' RACE reads. The sample has tens of thousands of distinct CDR3 sequences, approximately 13% seen once. Sequences were obtained from PBMCs or a T cell subset sorted from them (not recorded which). The source is an adult woman who had mild COVID-19 (a few samples of this study predate the infection). Cell type and time point are not known. Each CDR3 is given with its conserved first and last residue. D genes are given only for firm matches. Size values are once, few and many counts, or a class for expanded clones, and some rows have none.

TRBV19,few,TRBD1,TRBJ2-3,TGTGCCAGTAGTGCTGGGACAGGGGGGGGTACGCAGTATTTT,CASSAGTGGGTQYF
TRBV27,few,TRBD1,TRBJ2-7,TGTGCCAGCAGTCCGAACCTCGGACAGGTCGGCAGGGACGAGCAGTACTTC,CASSPNLGQVGRDEQYF
TRBV27,-,TRBD1,TRBJ1-1,TGTGCCAGCAGACGAGACAGGGGACACACTGAAGCTTTCTTT,CASRRDRGHTEAFF
TRBV6-4,-,-,TRBJ2-1,TGTGCCAGCAGCCCAGACCCGGGACAGGGGATTGCGGGAGGGCCGGGAAATGAGCAGTTCTTC,CASSPDPGQGIAGGPGNEQFF
TRBV4-1,few,-,TRBJ2-1,TGCGCCAGCAGCCAAGATCAAGGCGGATACAATGAGCAGTTCTTC,CASSQDQGGYNEQFF
TRBV7-3,few,TRBD2,TRBJ2-3,TGTGCCAGCAGCCCGATAGCGGGAGGTGGCACAGATACGCAGTATTTT,CASSPIAGGGTDTQYF
TRBV7-9,few,-,TRBJ1-1,TGTGCCAGCGGGGCGAACACTGAAGCTTTCTTT,CASGANTEAFF
TRBV5-1,few,-,TRBJ1-5,TGCGCCAGCAGCTTGGATGGTCCCTGGTCGCCCCAGCATTTT,CASSLDGPWSPQHF
TRBV4-3,few,TRBD1,TRBJ2-7,TGCGCCAGCAGCCATGATCCCGGGACAGGGTTACACGAGCAGTACTTC,CASSHDPGTGLHEQYF
TRBV12-3/TRBV12-4,few,-,TRBJ1-2,TGTGCCAGCAGCCCCCCCGGGACGGAAGACTATGGCTACACCTTC,CASSPPGTEDYGYTF